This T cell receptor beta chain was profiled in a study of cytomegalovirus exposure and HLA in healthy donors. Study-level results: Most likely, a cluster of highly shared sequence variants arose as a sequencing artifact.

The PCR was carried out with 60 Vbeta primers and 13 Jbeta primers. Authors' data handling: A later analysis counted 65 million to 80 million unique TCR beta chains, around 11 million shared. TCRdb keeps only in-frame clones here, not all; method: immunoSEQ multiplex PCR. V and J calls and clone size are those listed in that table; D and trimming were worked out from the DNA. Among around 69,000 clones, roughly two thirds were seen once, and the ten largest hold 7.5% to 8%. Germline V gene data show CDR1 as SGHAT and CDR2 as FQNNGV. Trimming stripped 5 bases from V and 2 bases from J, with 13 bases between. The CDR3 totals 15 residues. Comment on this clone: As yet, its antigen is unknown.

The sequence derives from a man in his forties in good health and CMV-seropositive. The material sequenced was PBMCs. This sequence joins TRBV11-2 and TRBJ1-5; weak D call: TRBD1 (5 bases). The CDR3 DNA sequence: TGTGCCAGCAGCCGAGCGGGGGACGGCAATCAGCCCCAGCATTTT. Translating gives CASSRAGDGNQPQHF.